The source of this T cell receptor (beta chain) is a study of identical twins. General study findings and limits: Model-predicted out-of-frame TCR alpha sharing fell below observed values in monozygotic twins. Twin pairs had excess sharing that was weaker in beta out-of-frame sequences.

Trimming cost V 6 bases and J 2 bases; bases outside gene matches: 5. Germline V lookup: CDR1 ENHRY, CDR2 SYGVKD. This CDR3 spans 14 amino acids. A universal primer site was incorporated via template switching, and the cDNA contained unique molecular identifiers. TCRdb reprocessed the 5' RACE reads via MiXCR and lists one record per CDR3 protein. The sample lists some 900,000 distinct CDR3 sequences, around 12% occurring once. Everyone who donated was a healthy Caucasian. As for this clonotype: Its antigen is unidentified.

These data were also reused for a study on yellow fever vaccine responses in identical twins.

The sequenced material came from PBMCs. V usage is TRBV10-3 and J usage is TRBJ2-5; 8 bases align to TRBD2. The sequence derives from a woman under 30 in good health. CDR3 region: CAISGGAAQETQYF. The CDR3 DNA reads TGTGCCATCAGCGGGGGGGCGGCTCAAGAGACCCAGTACTTC.